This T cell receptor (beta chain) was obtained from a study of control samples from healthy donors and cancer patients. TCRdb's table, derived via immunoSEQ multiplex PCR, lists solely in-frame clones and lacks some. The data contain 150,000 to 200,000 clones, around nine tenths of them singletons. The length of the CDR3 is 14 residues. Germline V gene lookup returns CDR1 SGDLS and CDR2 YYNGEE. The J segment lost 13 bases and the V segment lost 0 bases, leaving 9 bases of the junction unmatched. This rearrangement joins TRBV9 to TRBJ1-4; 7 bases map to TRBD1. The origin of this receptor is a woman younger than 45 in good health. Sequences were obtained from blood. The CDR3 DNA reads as TGTGCCAGCAGCGTAGGTCAGGGGGATATAAGACTGTTTTTT. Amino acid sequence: CASSVGQGDIRLFF.